A selection of T cell receptor beta chains follows, all from one sample in a study of blood T cell repertoires in COVID-19. The method was immunoSEQ multiplex PCR; TCRdb's version includes in-frame clones alone and lacks a portion of them. The data contain about 330,000 clones, 70% to 90% of them singletons. The sample comprised PBMCs or T cells enriched from blood (not recorded which). The receptors were sampled from a woman aged 25 to 45 who had recovered from COVID-19. Each CDR3 is given with its conserved first and last residue. Each record gives: D gene, clone size, V gene, J gene, CDR3 protein, CDR3 DNA. A D gene is named only where the DNA matches it firmly. Some rows mark clone size as missing; the rest say once, few, many or name a class of expanded clone.

d_call: TRBD1; clone_size: .; v_call: TRBV3-1/TRBV3-2; j_call: TRBJ1-5; cdr3_aa: CASSRGQGSNQPQHF; cdr3_nt: TGTGCCAGCAGCCGGGGACAGGGAAGCAATCAGCCCCAGCATTTT
d_call: TRBD1; clone_size: .; v_call: TRBV4-1; j_call: TRBJ2-7; cdr3_aa: CASSPSGTGFEQYF; cdr3_nt: TGCGCCAGCAGCCCTTCCGGGACAGGCTTCGAGCAGTACTTC
d_call: .; clone_size: .; v_call: TRBV10-2; j_call: TRBJ2-3; cdr3_aa: CASTTGLLNPDTQYF; cdr3_nt: TGCGCCAGCACCACGGGACTCCTCAATCCAGATACGCAGTATTTT
d_call: TRBD1; clone_size: .; v_call: TRBV5-1; j_call: TRBJ1-1; cdr3_aa: CASSPGQGGWMNTEAFF; cdr3_nt: TGCGCCAGCAGCCCGGGACAGGGAGGTTGGATGAACACTGAAGCTTTCTTT
d_call: .; clone_size: .; v_call: TRBV24-1; j_call: TRBJ2-1; cdr3_aa: CATSDSSAASGEQFF; cdr3_nt: TGTGCCACCAGTGATTCCTCGGCCGCCAGCGGTGAGCAGTTCTTC
d_call: .; clone_size: .; v_call: TRBV7-6; j_call: TRBJ1-1; cdr3_aa: CASSLAEGTEAFF; cdr3_nt: TGTGCCAGCAGCTTAGCGGAGGGGACTGAAGCTTTCTTT
d_call: TRBD1; clone_size: .; v_call: TRBV4-1; j_call: TRBJ1-2; cdr3_aa: CASSEPRGRDYGYTF; cdr3_nt: TGCGCCAGCAGCGAACCCAGGGGGCGCGACTATGGCTACACCTTC
d_call: TRBD1; clone_size: .; v_call: TRBV5-8; j_call: TRBJ2-2; cdr3_aa: CASSRTGQSPQVRAGELFF; cdr3_nt: TGTGCCAGCAGCCGGACGGGACAGAGCCCTCAGGTGCGCGCCGGGGAGCTGTTTTTT
d_call: .; clone_size: .; v_call: TRBV11-2; j_call: TRBJ2-7; cdr3_aa: CASSLDLRYEQYF; cdr3_nt: TGTGCCAGCAGCTTAGATCTAAGATACGAGCAGTACTTC
d_call: .; clone_size: .; v_call: TRBV7-2; j_call: TRBJ1-5; cdr3_aa: CASSPDKDQPQHF; cdr3_nt: TGTGCCAGCAGCCCGGACAAAGATCAGCCCCAGCATTTT
d_call: .; clone_size: few; v_call: TRBV30; j_call: TRBJ1-5; cdr3_aa: CAWATEWNQPQHF; cdr3_nt: TGTGCCTGGGCCACAGAGTGGAATCAGCCCCAGCATTTT
d_call: TRBD1; clone_size: .; v_call: TRBV5-1; j_call: TRBJ1-4; cdr3_aa: CASSFWTGREKLFF; cdr3_nt: TGCGCCAGCAGCTTTTGGACAGGGAGGGAAAAACTGTTTTTT
d_call: .; clone_size: .; v_call: TRBV9; j_call: TRBJ2-1; cdr3_aa: CASSVAIMDEQFF; cdr3_nt: TGTGCCAGCAGCGTAGCTATTATGGATGAGCAGTTCTTC
d_call: .; clone_size: many; v_call: TRBV30; j_call: TRBJ1-2; cdr3_aa: CAWKKSHRELRTGYTF; cdr3_nt: TGTGCCTGGAAAAAATCTCACAGGGAACTCCGAACTGGCTACACCTTC
d_call: TRBD1; clone_size: .; v_call: TRBV30; j_call: TRBJ1-1; cdr3_aa: CAWSHRDSKNTEAFF; cdr3_nt: TGTGCCTGGAGCCATCGGGACAGCAAGAACACTGAAGCTTTCTTT
d_call: .; clone_size: .; v_call: TRBV25-1; j_call: TRBJ2-1; cdr3_aa: CASSGGTAYNEQFF; cdr3_nt: TGTGCCAGCAGTGGCGGGACAGCCTACAATGAGCAGTTCTTC
d_call: TRBD1; clone_size: .; v_call: TRBV6-2/TRBV6-3; j_call: TRBJ1-5; cdr3_aa: CASSYAQGANQPQHF; cdr3_nt: TGTGCCAGCAGTTACGCCCAGGGGGCTAATCAGCCCCAGCATTTT
d_call: .; clone_size: once; v_call: TRBV19; j_call: TRBJ2-7; cdr3_aa: CASSPGGQHYEQYF; cdr3_nt: TGTGCCAGTAGCCCAGGGGGGCAGCACTACGAGCAGTACTTC
d_call: TRBD1; clone_size: .; v_call: TRBV7-6; j_call: TRBJ2-7; cdr3_aa: CASSPRTGDPDEQYF; cdr3_nt: TGTGCCAGCAGCCCGCGGACAGGGGATCCCGACGAGCAGTACTTC
d_call: .; clone_size: .; v_call: TRBV30; j_call: TRBJ1-4; cdr3_aa: CAWRGRATNEKLFF; cdr3_nt: TGTGCCTGGCGGGGTAGGGCAACTAATGAAAAACTGTTTTTT
d_call: TRBD1; clone_size: once; v_call: TRBV5-1; j_call: TRBJ2-7; cdr3_aa: CASSNGQGSSEQYF; cdr3_nt: TGCGCCAGCAGCAACGGACAGGGTTCGAGCGAGCAGTACTTC
d_call: TRBD1; clone_size: once; v_call: TRBV2; j_call: TRBJ2-7; cdr3_aa: CASRTGTGGPYEQYF; cdr3_nt: TGTGCCAGCAGAACCGGGACAGGGGGCCCCTACGAGCAGTACTTC
d_call: .; clone_size: .; v_call: TRBV7-9; j_call: TRBJ2-6; cdr3_aa: CAGGGGDRAGANVLTF; cdr3_nt: TGTGCCGGCGGCGGAGGGGACCGGGCTGGGGCCAACGTCCTGACTTTC
d_call: TRBD1; clone_size: .; v_call: TRBV9; j_call: TRBJ1-3; cdr3_aa: CASSSRTGPGNTIYF; cdr3_nt: TGTGCCAGCAGCTCCCGGACAGGGCCTGGAAACACCATATATTTT
d_call: TRBD1; clone_size: .; v_call: TRBV10-3; j_call: TRBJ1-1; cdr3_aa: CAIRGTDPNLNTEAFF; cdr3_nt: TGTGCCATCAGGGGGACAGACCCAAATTTGAACACTGAAGCTTTCTTT
d_call: .; clone_size: .; v_call: TRBV6-5; j_call: TRBJ1-6; cdr3_aa: CASSHFDSPLHF; cdr3_nt: TGTGCCAGCAGCCACTTCGATTCACCCCTCCACTTT
d_call: TRBD1; clone_size: .; v_call: TRBV19; j_call: TRBJ1-2; cdr3_aa: CASTDETGGIGGYTF; cdr3_nt: TGTGCCAGTACCGACGAGACAGGGGGCATTGGTGGCTACACCTTC
d_call: TRBD1; clone_size: .; v_call: TRBV29-1; j_call: TRBJ2-3; cdr3_aa: CSVWTGSTDTQYF; cdr3_nt: TGCAGCGTTTGGACAGGTAGCACAGATACGCAGTATTTT
d_call: .; clone_size: .; v_call: TRBV14; j_call: TRBJ1-1; cdr3_aa: CASSQVFGATEAFF; cdr3_nt: TGTGCCAGCAGCCAAGTTTTTGGGGCCACTGAAGCTTTCTTT
d_call: TRBD1; clone_size: few; v_call: TRBV5-1; j_call: TRBJ1-2; cdr3_aa: CASSLEGQGPYGYTF; cdr3_nt: TGCGCCAGCAGCTTGGAGGGACAGGGGCCGTATGGCTACACCTTC
d_call: TRBD1; clone_size: .; v_call: TRBV10-2; j_call: TRBJ1-2; cdr3_aa: CASARDRGLAYGYTF; cdr3_nt: TGCGCCAGCGCCCGGGACAGGGGGCTCGCCTATGGCTACACCTTC
d_call: TRBD1; clone_size: .; v_call: TRBV4-2; j_call: TRBJ1-2; cdr3_aa: CASSQLQGDGYTF; cdr3_nt: TGTGCCAGCAGCCAATTACAGGGGGATGGCTACACCTTC
d_call: TRBD2; clone_size: .; v_call: TRBV5-1; j_call: TRBJ2-3; cdr3_aa: CASSPGLAGTDTQYF; cdr3_nt: TGCGCCAGCAGCCCGGGACTAGCGGGCACAGATACGCAGTATTTT
d_call: .; clone_size: .; v_call: TRBV4-3; j_call: TRBJ1-1; cdr3_aa: CASSQDGRSYNEAFF; cdr3_nt: TGCGCCAGCAGCCAAGATGGGAGGTCTTACAATGAAGCTTTCTTT
d_call: .; clone_size: once; v_call: TRBV7-9; j_call: TRBJ1-3; cdr3_aa: CASSLALSGDGGNTIYF; cdr3_nt: TGTGCCAGCAGCTTAGCGCTTTCCGGAGATGGGGGAAACACCATATATTTT
d_call: TRBD1; clone_size: .; v_call: TRBV3-1/TRBV3-2; j_call: TRBJ2-4; cdr3_aa: CASTQGKSPPGNIQYF; cdr3_nt: TGTGCCAGCACACAGGGGAAGTCCCCCCCTGGAAACATTCAGTACTTC
d_call: TRBD2; clone_size: once; v_call: TRBV3-1/TRBV3-2; j_call: TRBJ2-1; cdr3_aa: CASSQRRLAGRYNEQFF; cdr3_nt: TGTGCCAGCAGCCAAAGGCGACTAGCGGGGCGATACAATGAGCAGTTCTTC
d_call: .; clone_size: .; v_call: TRBV9; j_call: TRBJ1-2; cdr3_aa: CASSVDVGPNYGYTF; cdr3_nt: TGTGCCAGCAGCGTAGATGTGGGGCCTAACTATGGCTACACCTTC
d_call: TRBD1; clone_size: .; v_call: TRBV6-5; j_call: TRBJ2-7; cdr3_aa: CASRTQGERYEQYF; cdr3_nt: TGTGCCAGCAGGACCCAGGGGGAGAGATACGAGCAGTACTTC
d_call: .; clone_size: .; v_call: TRBV28; j_call: TRBJ1-6; cdr3_aa: CASSFGSSYNSPLHF; cdr3_nt: TGTGCCAGCAGTTTCGGGAGCTCCTATAATTCACCCCTCCACTTT
d_call: .; clone_size: .; v_call: TRBV19; j_call: TRBJ2-7; cdr3_aa: CASSIGESYEQYF; cdr3_nt: TGTGCCAGTAGTATAGGAGAGTCCTACGAGCAGTACTTC
d_call: TRBD1; clone_size: .; v_call: TRBV29-1; j_call: TRBJ2-7; cdr3_aa: CSVEVTDRASYEQYF; cdr3_nt: TGCAGCGTTGAAGTCACGGACAGGGCTTCCTACGAGCAGTACTTC
d_call: .; clone_size: .; v_call: TRBV5-1; j_call: TRBJ1-2; cdr3_aa: CASSPGRGWYGYTF; cdr3_nt: TGCGCCAGCAGCCCTGGGAGAGGGTGGTATGGCTACACCTTC
d_call: .; clone_size: .; v_call: TRBV19; j_call: TRBJ1-2; cdr3_aa: CASSQGRGGVGYTF; cdr3_nt: TGTGCCAGTAGCCAGGGCCGAGGAGGGGTAGGCTACACCTTC
d_call: .; clone_size: .; v_call: TRBV7-8; j_call: TRBJ1-4; cdr3_aa: CASSSTGTRDEKLFF; cdr3_nt: TGTGCCAGCAGCTCCACGGGGACTCGCGACGAAAAACTGTTTTTT
d_call: .; clone_size: .; v_call: TRBV7-2; j_call: TRBJ1-2; cdr3_aa: CASSPTRINYGYTF; cdr3_nt: TGTGCCAGCAGCCCAACGCGGATTAACTATGGCTACACCTTC
d_call: TRBD1; clone_size: .; v_call: TRBV3-1/TRBV3-2; j_call: TRBJ1-2; cdr3_aa: CASSPGGTGDLSYTF; cdr3_nt: TGTGCCAGCAGCCCAGGAGGGACAGGGGATTTGAGCTACACCTTC
d_call: TRBD1; clone_size: few; v_call: TRBV12-3/TRBV12-4; j_call: TRBJ1-2; cdr3_aa: CASTPGGSGYTF; cdr3_nt: TGTGCCAGCACTCCAGGGGGTAGTGGCTACACCTTC
d_call: TRBD1; clone_size: .; v_call: TRBV2; j_call: TRBJ1-2; cdr3_aa: CASSVGTGGENGYTF; cdr3_nt: TGTGCCAGCAGTGTTGGGACAGGGGGCGAGAATGGCTACACCTTC
d_call: TRBD1; clone_size: .; v_call: TRBV19; j_call: TRBJ2-3; cdr3_aa: CASSPGDRGITDTQYF; cdr3_nt: TGTGCCAGTAGTCCAGGGGACAGGGGGATAACAGATACGCAGTATTTT